The 20 T cell receptor beta chains in this list originate from one sample, sequenced in a study of T cells in Graves' hyperthyroidism and ophthalmopathy. The source material, RNA transcripts, was used to amplify TCR beta CDR3 regions. With the HTBI primer set, the TCR CDR3 went through a first round of RT-PCR. TCRdb used MiXCR to reprocess the multiplex PCR reads, holding one entry per CDR3 protein. The data hold around 540,000 distinct CDR3 sequences, with about 16% observed a single time. The specimen sequenced was blood. The receptors originated from a woman aged 30 to 39 with Graves' ophthalmopathy.

The V call is TRBV20-1, the J call TRBJ2-1; D is undetermined. The germline V gene encodes CDR1 DFQATT and CDR2 SNEGSKA (reference sequence). Deletions cut 5 bases from V and 3 bases from J, with 14 bases between. This CDR3 is 14 amino acids long. The CDR3 is CSAGWQELYNEQFF. CDR3 nucleotides: TGCAGTGCTGGGTGGCAGGAACTCTACAATGAGCAGTTCTTC.

This clonotype has at least ten counts. The gene calls are TRBV7-2 and TRBJ2-3; the D gene is possibly TRBD2 (6 bases). V dropped 1 base and J dropped 5 bases, with 13 bases sitting between them. Germline V gene data show CDR1 as SGHTA and CDR2 as FQGNSA. The CDR3 runs 15 residues. This CDR3 reads CASSLVLAGRDTQYF. CDR3 coding DNA: TGTGCCAGCAGCTTAGTTTTGGCGGGGAGAGATACGCAGTATTTT.

V usage is TRBV27 and J usage is TRBJ1-2; tentatively, D is TRBD1 (5 bases). The CDR3 consists of 18 residues. Germline values: CDR1 MNHEY, CDR2 SMNVEV (reference sequence). The V and J ends lost 2 bases and 2 bases respectively, with 21 bases between them. The CDR3 DNA sequence: TGTGCCAGCAGTTTAAGATCTGGGACGCCCGATTCCAACTATGGCTACACCTTC. It is translated as CASSLRSGTPDSNYGYTF.

The chain carries TRBV6-1 and TRBJ2-5; TRBD1 matches at 12 bases. After removal of 7 bases from V and 5 bases from J, the junction contained 8 bases not matched to a gene. Germline V gene sequence: CDR1 MNHNS, CDR2 SASEGT. The CDR3 spans 15 residues. The CDR3 protein is CASNQGQGASETQYF. The DNA of the CDR3 is TGTGCCAGCAACCAGGGACAGGGGGCTTCGGAGACCCAGTACTTC.

This clonotype was detected only a few times. This chain connects TRBV7-2 to TRBJ2-1; a weak D match, TRBD2 (6 bases). Trimming cost V 4 bases and J 0 bases, with 10 bases left between them. The V gene's germline CDR1 is SGHTA and CDR2 FQGNSA. This CDR3 spans 15 amino acids. Here the CDR3 reads CASSSEGSSYNEQFF. The CDR3 region has the DNA TGTGCCAGCAGCTCGGAGGGAAGCTCCTACAATGAGCAGTTCTTC.

This clonotype has a count of ten or more. This rearrangement joins TRBV6-2 or TRBV6-3 to TRBJ1-5; D uncertain. Germline loops: CDR1 MNHEY, CDR2 SVGEGT. The CDR3 runs 14 residues. Deletions cut 2 bases from V and 5 bases from J, with 10 bases between. The CDR3: CASSYIQVDQPQHF. The CDR3 DNA sequence: TGTGCCAGCAGTTACATCCAGGTTGATCAGCCCCAGCATTTT.

CDR3 DNA sequence: TGTGCCAGCAGACCCGCGGGCGAGACCCAGTACTTC. As protein: CASRPAGETQYF. V usage is TRBV6-1 and J usage is TRBJ2-5, with D perhaps TRBD2 (5 bases). Trimming cost V 6 bases and J 5 bases, with 10 bases left between them. Germline values: CDR1 MNHNS, CDR2 SASEGT. The CDR3 sequence is 12 residues long.

The chain couples TRBV4-1 to TRBJ1-1, with 7 nucleotides matching TRBD1. After removal of 1 base from V and 9 bases from J, the junction contained 5 bases not matched to a gene. The germline V gene encodes CDR1 MGHRA and CDR2 YSYEKL. This CDR3 is 13 amino acids long. Written as DNA, the CDR3 is TGCGCCAGCAGCCAAGGGGGGACAGCCAAAGCTTTCTTT. It yields the protein CASSQGGTAKAFF.

A few counts support this clonotype. The chain has TRBV28 and TRBJ1-1; a weak D match, TRBD1 (5 bases). The V and J ends lost 10 bases and 8 bases respectively, with 17 bases between them. The CDR3 covers 12 residues. Germline V gene lookup returns CDR1 MDHEN and CDR2 SYDVKM. DNA of the CDR3: TGTGCCACTCGCTTGGGGCGGGCGGAAGCTTTCTTT. Translation: CATRLGRAEAFF.

This clonotype has a count of ten or more. This rearrangement joins TRBV10-2 to TRBJ2-7; 13 positions agree with TRBD2. This CDR3 is built from 15 residues. CDR1 is WSHSY, CDR2 SAAADI, per germline. V lost 6 bases, J lost 5 bases, and 7 bases stayed unmatched. The CDR3 loop reads CASRLAGGPSNEQYF. CDR3 DNA: TGCGCCAGCAGACTAGCGGGAGGGCCTTCAAACGAGCAGTACTTC.

The gene calls are TRBV28 and TRBJ2-5; perhaps TRBD2 as D (7 bases). This CDR3 has 15 residues. Germline V gene sequence: CDR1 MDHEN, CDR2 SYDVKM. V was cut by 5 bases and J by 1 base, with 14 bases left in between. As DNA, the CDR3 is TGTGCCAGCAGTATTATGGGGGGGGCCCAAGAGACCCAGTACTTC. Protein sequence: CASSIMGGAQETQYF.

A remark on this clonotype: This could be a read error, since a much larger clone is one nucleotide away. The rearrangement uses TRBV7-9 and TRBJ2-7, with 9 bases matching TRBD1. V lost 4 bases, J lost 3 bases, and 13 bases stayed unmatched. Per the germline V gene, CDR1 is SEHNR and CDR2 is FQNEAQ (reference sequence). The CDR3 sequence is 17 residues long. This CDR3 is CASSSLTGGGLGYEQYF. CDR3 DNA sequence: TGTGCCAGCAGCTCGTTGACAGGGGGAGGTCTCGGCTACGAGCAGTACTTC.

This clonotype has ten or more counts. This rearrangement joins TRBV5-1 to TRBJ1-1, with D unclear. CDR3 length: 12 residues. Germline V CDR1 and CDR2: SGHRS, YFSETQ. Trimming took 0 bases from V and 11 from J, leaving 11 bases between them. CDR3 amino acids: CASSLDATSAFF. The CDR3, as DNA: TGCGCCAGCAGCTTGGATGCGACTTCGGCTTTCTTT.

This clonotype was recorded at least ten times. The V and J genes are TRBV28 and TRBJ2-4; 7 positions agree with TRBD1. From germline, CDR1 is MDHEN and CDR2 SYDVKM. Trimming at V came to 4 bases and at J to 1 base, leaving 7 bases not matched to a gene. The CDR3 is made up of 16 amino acids. In nucleotides, the CDR3 is TGTGCCAGCAGTTCACTACAGGGGATGGCCAAAAACATTCAGTACTTC. It specifies CASSSLQGMAKNIQYF.

This clonotype has ten or more counts. The gene calls are TRBV5-1 and TRBJ2-1; 9 bases are shared with TRBD2. CDR3 length: 14 amino acids. The ends lost 2 bases at V and 8 bases at J; junction bases unmatched: 5. Per germline, CDR1 SGHRS and CDR2 YFSETQ. The CDR3 protein is CASSFGAGGHEQFF. CDR3 DNA sequence: TGCGCCAGCAGCTTCGGAGCGGGAGGTCATGAGCAGTTCTTC. Combining the CDR3 with reference TRBV5-1 and TRBJ2-1 gives the whole variable domain KAGVTQTPRYLIKTRGQQVTLSCSPISGHRSVSWYQQTPGQGLQFLFEYFSETQRNKGNFPGRFSGRQFSNSRSEMNVSTLELGDSALYLCASSFGAGGHEQFFGPGTRLTVL.

Only a few counts were recorded for this clonotype. The genes are TRBV9 and TRBJ2-3; 14 positions match TRBD2. Germline CDR1 SGDLS, CDR2 YYNGEE. V dropped 4 bases and J dropped 5; count of bases not matched to a gene: 3. This CDR3 is 15 amino acids long. This CDR3 is CASSIGLAGGDTQYF. In DNA form, the CDR3 reads TGTGCCAGCAGCATAGGACTAGCGGGAGGAGATACGCAGTATTTT.

This sequence joins TRBV12-3 or TRBV12-4 and TRBJ2-5; 13 nucleotides agree with TRBD2. J was trimmed by 2 bases and V by 6 bases; bases with no gene match: 6. There are 16 residues in the CDR3. The CDR3 DNA reads TGTGCCAGCAGCCGGACTAGCGGGAGTCCTCAAGAGACCCAGTACTTC. This translates into CASSRTSGSPQETQYF.

This clonotype was seen repeatedly, ten times or more. The chain links TRBV11-1 to TRBJ1-2; D remains unclear. Germline CDR1 is SGHAT and CDR2 is FQDESV (reference sequence). The CDR3 is 14 amino acids. V shed 5 bases and J shed 0 bases, with 10 bases lying between them. CDR3 protein: CASSRSGSNYGYTF. The CDR3 DNA reads as TGTGCCAGCAGCCGATCTGGGTCTAACTATGGCTACACCTTC.

This clonotype was counted many times. This chain uses TRBV30 with TRBJ2-1, with a tentative D call TRBD2 (6 bases). This CDR3 spans 12 amino acids. Per the germline V gene, CDR1 is GTSNPN and CDR2 is SVGIG (reference sequence). V was trimmed by 0 bases and J by 9 bases, leaving 9 bases between them. The CDR3 here is CAWSVGTGEQFF. In nucleotides, the CDR3 is TGTGCCTGGAGTGTCGGGACTGGTGAGCAGTTCTTC.

V gene TRBV29-1 combines with J gene TRBJ1-1, with D unresolved. The ends were cut back, 5 bases at V and 6 bases at J, with 13 bases in the middle. Germline CDR1 SQVTM, CDR2 ANQGSEA. This CDR3 comprises 12 residues. The CDR3 nucleotides read TGCAGCGTTCTTCAAGAAAGAGCTGAAGCTTTCTTT. It encodes CSVLQERAEAFF.